The rows below give T cell receptor beta chains drawn from one sample of a study of cytomegalovirus exposure and HLA in healthy donors. TCRdb's copy holds only in-frame clones and misses some; the assay was immunoSEQ multiplex PCR. Of roughly 230,000 clones in the sample, 90% were seen once. Input material: PBMCs. The receptors stem from a woman aged 25 to 39 in good health and CMV-seronegative. CDR3s include the opening cysteine and the closing phenylalanine or tryptophan. The order of the fields is D gene, V gene, clone size, CDR3 length, J gene, CDR3 DNA, CDR3 protein. A D gene is named only where the DNA matches it firmly. Some rows have no size entry. The others give once, few or many, or a class for an expanded clone.

D gene: -; V gene: TRBV28; clone size: -; CDR3 length: 15; J gene: TRBJ2-7; CDR3 DNA: TGTGCCAGCAGCCCGGACTCGGGTCTAATCTACGAGCAGTACTTC; CDR3 protein: CASSPDSGLIYEQYF
D gene: -; V gene: TRBV28; clone size: -; CDR3 length: 14; J gene: TRBJ2-7; CDR3 DNA: TGTGCCAGCAGTTTCGCCGACAGCACCTACGAGCAGTACTTC; CDR3 protein: CASSFADSTYEQYF
D gene: TRBD1; V gene: TRBV7-2; clone size: -; CDR3 length: 13; J gene: TRBJ1-5; CDR3 DNA: TGTGCCAGCAGTCCGGACAGGGTTCAGCCCCAGCATTTT; CDR3 protein: CASSPDRVQPQHF
D gene: TRBD1; V gene: TRBV4-2; clone size: -; CDR3 length: 12; J gene: TRBJ2-7; CDR3 DNA: TGTGCCAGCAGCCTGACAGGGTACGAGCAGTACTTC; CDR3 protein: CASSLTGYEQYF
D gene: TRBD1; V gene: TRBV5-8; clone size: -; CDR3 length: 15; J gene: TRBJ2-7; CDR3 DNA: TGTGCCAGCAGCTTGGCCGGCGGACAGGGACGCGAGCAGTACTTC; CDR3 protein: CASSLAGGQGREQYF
D gene: -; V gene: TRBV14; clone size: -; CDR3 length: 16; J gene: TRBJ2-1; CDR3 DNA: TGTGCCAGCAGCCCACGGGACACGCTAGGTTTTGGTGAGCAGTTCTTC; CDR3 protein: CASSPRDTLGFGEQFF
D gene: -; V gene: TRBV6-1; clone size: -; CDR3 length: 13; J gene: TRBJ2-7; CDR3 DNA: TGTGCCAGCAGTATAGAATCCAACTACGAGCAGTACTTC; CDR3 protein: CASSIESNYEQYF
D gene: -; V gene: TRBV15; clone size: -; CDR3 length: 14; J gene: TRBJ1-5; CDR3 DNA: TGTGCCACCAGCAAGTGGGGAGGCAATCAGCCCCAGCATTTT; CDR3 protein: CATSKWGGNQPQHF
D gene: TRBD2; V gene: TRBV2; clone size: -; CDR3 length: 17; J gene: TRBJ2-1; CDR3 DNA: TGTGCCAGAATTCACGTATCAACGGGAGGGAGCTACAATGAGCAGTTCTTC; CDR3 protein: CARIHVSTGGSYNEQFF
D gene: -; V gene: TRBV15; clone size: few; CDR3 length: 15; J gene: TRBJ2-2; CDR3 DNA: TGTGCCACCAGAGTGAAGAGCGGGAACACCGGGGAGCTGTTTTTT; CDR3 protein: CATRVKSGNTGELFF
D gene: TRBD2; V gene: TRBV28; clone size: -; CDR3 length: 14; J gene: TRBJ2-2; CDR3 DNA: TGTGCCAGCTATAGGGCTAGCGGCACCGGGGAGCTGTTTTTT; CDR3 protein: CASYRASGTGELFF
D gene: -; V gene: TRBV27; clone size: -; CDR3 length: 11; J gene: TRBJ2-2; CDR3 DNA: TGTGCCAGCAGTTTATTCGGGGAGCTGTTTTTT; CDR3 protein: CASSLFGELFF
D gene: -; V gene: TRBV6-1; clone size: -; CDR3 length: 13; J gene: TRBJ2-1; CDR3 DNA: TGTGCCAGCGGAATGGCAGTATACAATGAGCAGTTCTTC; CDR3 protein: CASGMAVYNEQFF
D gene: -; V gene: TRBV9; clone size: -; CDR3 length: 14; J gene: TRBJ2-5; CDR3 DNA: TGTGCCAGCAGCGTAGATGGTAGCCAAGAGACCCAGTACTTC; CDR3 protein: CASSVDGSQETQYF
D gene: -; V gene: TRBV28; clone size: -; CDR3 length: 9; J gene: TRBJ2-7; CDR3 DNA: TGTGCCAGCCACGACGAGCAGTACTTC; CDR3 protein: CASHDEQYF
D gene: -; V gene: TRBV28; clone size: -; CDR3 length: 14; J gene: TRBJ1-2; CDR3 DNA: TGTGCCAGCAGTTTTAATCTAGGGTCATATGGCTACACCTTC; CDR3 protein: CASSFNLGSYGYTF
D gene: TRBD1; V gene: TRBV7-2; clone size: -; CDR3 length: 15; J gene: TRBJ2-2; CDR3 DNA: TGTGCCAGCAGCTCCAAGACAGGGTGGACCGGGGAGCTGTTTTTT; CDR3 protein: CASSSKTGWTGELFF
D gene: -; V gene: TRBV4-3; clone size: -; CDR3 length: 15; J gene: TRBJ2-1; CDR3 DNA: TGCGCCAGCAGCCAAGGATGGGCAGCGGACAATGAGCAGTTCTTC; CDR3 protein: CASSQGWAADNEQFF
D gene: TRBD2; V gene: TRBV25-1; clone size: -; CDR3 length: 16; J gene: TRBJ2-1; CDR3 DNA: TGTGCCAGCAGTTATAGTACTAGCGGATCCTACAATGAGCAGTTCTTC; CDR3 protein: CASSYSTSGSYNEQFF
D gene: TRBD2; V gene: TRBV29-1; clone size: -; CDR3 length: 14; J gene: TRBJ2-5; CDR3 DNA: TGCAGCGTTGTAACTAGCGGTCTCCAAGAGACCCAGTACTTC; CDR3 protein: CSVVTSGLQETQYF
D gene: -; V gene: TRBV29-1; clone size: -; CDR3 length: 15; J gene: TRBJ1-2; CDR3 DNA: TGCAGCGTTGAAGATTATTTACGCGAGCGACAGGGCTACACCTTC; CDR3 protein: CSVEDYLRERQGYTF
D gene: -; V gene: TRBV7-9; clone size: -; CDR3 length: 12; J gene: TRBJ2-5; CDR3 DNA: TGTGCCAGCAGCTTAGACTGGGAGACCCAGTACTTC; CDR3 protein: CASSLDWETQYF
D gene: TRBD2; V gene: TRBV29-1; clone size: -; CDR3 length: 15; J gene: TRBJ2-5; CDR3 DNA: TGCAGCGTTGATCCGGCTAGCGGGAGGGGAGAGACCCAGTACTTC; CDR3 protein: CSVDPASGRGETQYF
D gene: TRBD2; V gene: TRBV9; clone size: -; CDR3 length: 16; J gene: TRBJ2-7; CDR3 DNA: TGTGCCAGCAGCTCTCACCGGACTAGCGGGGCCTACGAGCAGTACTTC; CDR3 protein: CASSSHRTSGAYEQYF
D gene: TRBD1; V gene: TRBV5-1; clone size: -; CDR3 length: 15; J gene: TRBJ1-2; CDR3 DNA: TGCGCCAGCAGCGTATCGGGACAGGGGCTCGGTGGCTACACCTTC; CDR3 protein: CASSVSGQGLGGYTF
D gene: -; V gene: TRBV2; clone size: -; CDR3 length: 15; J gene: TRBJ1-5; CDR3 DNA: TGTGCCAGCAGTCGAAATACAGGGTACAATCAGCCCCAGCATTTT; CDR3 protein: CASSRNTGYNQPQHF
D gene: TRBD1; V gene: TRBV7-2; clone size: -; CDR3 length: 15; J gene: TRBJ1-5; CDR3 DNA: TGTGCCAGCAGCCCCCGGACAGGGTTGGGCCAGCCCCAGCATTTT; CDR3 protein: CASSPRTGLGQPQHF
D gene: -; V gene: TRBV7-6; clone size: -; CDR3 length: 14; J gene: TRBJ1-4; CDR3 DNA: TGTGCCAGCAGCTTAGGGACTTATAATGAAAAACTGTTTTTT; CDR3 protein: CASSLGTYNEKLFF
D gene: -; V gene: TRBV28; clone size: -; CDR3 length: 14; J gene: TRBJ2-5; CDR3 DNA: TGTGCCAGCAGTTTTCGCGGGTTGCAAGAGACCCAGTACTTC; CDR3 protein: CASSFRGLQETQYF
D gene: -; V gene: TRBV15; clone size: -; CDR3 length: 12; J gene: TRBJ2-3; CDR3 DNA: TGTGCCACCAGCACGCGCACAGATACGCAGTATTTT; CDR3 protein: CATSTRTDTQYF
D gene: -; V gene: TRBV6-6; clone size: -; CDR3 length: 15; J gene: TRBJ2-5; CDR3 DNA: TGTGCCAGCAGATTTCCGGGCCCATCGGGCGAGACCCAGTACTTC; CDR3 protein: CASRFPGPSGETQYF
D gene: TRBD2; V gene: TRBV15; clone size: -; CDR3 length: 15; J gene: TRBJ2-3; CDR3 DNA: TGTGCCACCAGCAGTAGGACTAGTCCCACAGATACGCAGTATTTT; CDR3 protein: CATSSRTSPTDTQYF
D gene: -; V gene: TRBV6-5; clone size: -; CDR3 length: 15; J gene: TRBJ2-1; CDR3 DNA: TGTGCCAGCAGTTACTCCAGGGGGGGGTACAATGAGCAGTTCTTC; CDR3 protein: CASSYSRGGYNEQFF
D gene: -; V gene: TRBV27; clone size: -; CDR3 length: 17; J gene: TRBJ2-1; CDR3 DNA: TGTGCCAGCGTCCGGGGTGGTAGCCGTAACTCCTACAATGAGCAGTTCTTC; CDR3 protein: CASVRGGSRNSYNEQFF
D gene: -; V gene: TRBV5-4; clone size: -; CDR3 length: 15; J gene: TRBJ1-2; CDR3 DNA: TGTGCCAGCAGCTTGGACAGGCTAAATAACTATGGCTACACCTTC; CDR3 protein: CASSLDRLNNYGYTF
D gene: -; V gene: TRBV18; clone size: -; CDR3 length: 16; J gene: TRBJ2-7; CDR3 DNA: TGTGCCAGCTCACCCGGGCCCGGGACACAATCCTACGAGCAGTACTTC; CDR3 protein: CASSPGPGTQSYEQYF